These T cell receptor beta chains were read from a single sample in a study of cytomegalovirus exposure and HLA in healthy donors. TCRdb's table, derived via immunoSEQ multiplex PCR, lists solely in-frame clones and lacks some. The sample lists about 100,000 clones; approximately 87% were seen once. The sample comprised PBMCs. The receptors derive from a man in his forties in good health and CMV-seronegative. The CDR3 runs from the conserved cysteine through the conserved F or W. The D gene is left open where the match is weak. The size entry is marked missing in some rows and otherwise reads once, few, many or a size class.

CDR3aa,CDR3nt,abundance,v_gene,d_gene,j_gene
CASSHGSNTGELFF,TGTGCCAGCAGTCACGGGTCGAACACCGGGGAGCTGTTTTTT,.,TRBV7-8,.,TRBJ2-2
CASSLVSGSTDTQYF,TGTGCCAGCAGCTTAGTTTCAGGTTCCACAGATACGCAGTATTTT,.,TRBV7-2,.,TRBJ2-3
CAWRGTSGERGAGDTQYF,TGTGCCTGGAGGGGGACCTCGGGGGAGCGGGGGGCCGGAGATACGCAGTATTTT,.,TRBV30,TRBD2,TRBJ2-3
CASSRGQGYEQYF,TGTGCCAGCAGTAGAGGACAGGGCTACGAGCAGTACTTC,.,TRBV27,TRBD1,TRBJ2-7
CASSLALSGTSGNTQYF,TGTGCCAGCAGCTTAGCCCTCAGCGGGACTAGCGGTAATACGCAGTATTTT,.,TRBV7-8,TRBD2,TRBJ2-3
CASSQDKYRGGYEQYF,TGCGCCAGCAGCCAAGATAAGTACAGGGGGGGCTACGAGCAGTACTTC,.,TRBV4-3,.,TRBJ2-7
CASSGQGINIQYF,TGCGCCAGCAGCGGCCAGGGGATAAACATTCAGTACTTC,.,TRBV5-1,.,TRBJ2-4
CASSYSRGGPDTQYF,TGTGCCAGCAGTTACTCGAGGGGGGGCCCAGATACGCAGTATTTT,.,TRBV6-5,.,TRBJ2-3
CASTGQGLTYEQYF,TGTGCCAGCACCGGACAGGGTCTGACCTACGAGCAGTACTTC,.,TRBV2,TRBD1,TRBJ2-7
CASSITGNTEAFF,TGTGCCAGTAGTATTACAGGGAACACTGAAGCTTTCTTT,.,TRBV19,.,TRBJ1-1
CARRTGTASSYEQYF,TGCGCCAGGAGAACCGGGACAGCTAGCTCCTACGAGCAGTACTTC,once,TRBV10-1,TRBD1,TRBJ2-7
CASSTQGITEAFF,TGTGCCAGTAGTACTCAGGGGATCACTGAAGCTTTCTTT,.,TRBV19,.,TRBJ1-1
CASSTPGDLWRETQYF,TGTGCCAGCAGCACCCCAGGGGACCTGTGGAGAGAGACCCAGTACTTC,.,TRBV9,.,TRBJ2-5
CASSTGQDPMSYTF,TGCGCCAGCAGCACCGGACAGGACCCTATGAGCTACACCTTC,.,TRBV5-1,TRBD1,TRBJ1-2
CASLTGGGGVTEAFF,TGTGCCAGCTTAACAGGGGGAGGAGGGGTCACTGAAGCTTTCTTT,.,TRBV19,TRBD1,TRBJ1-1
CASSPTGPVSYEQYF,TGTGCCAGCAGCCCTACAGGGCCGGTATCCTACGAGCAGTACTTC,.,TRBV13,.,TRBJ2-7
CASSLARMSLEQFF,TGTGCCAGCAGCTTAGCGCGGATGAGTTTAGAGCAGTTCTTC,.,TRBV7-2,.,TRBJ2-1
CASSSRGRREKLFF,TGCGCCAGCAGCAGCAGGGGGCGTCGAGAAAAACTGTTTTTT,.,TRBV4-3,TRBD1,TRBJ1-4
CASSEPTGGFEQYF,TGTGCCAGCAGTGAGCCCACAGGGGGCTTCGAGCAGTACTTC,.,TRBV2,TRBD1,TRBJ2-7
CASSGYSGGQQETQYF,TGTGCCAGCAGCGGATATAGCGGGGGGCAACAAGAGACCCAGTACTTC,.,TRBV9,TRBD2,TRBJ2-5
CASSLLAGSYEQYF,TGCGCCAGCAGCTTGTTGGCAGGCTCCTACGAGCAGTACTTC,few,TRBV5-1,.,TRBJ2-7
CASSSSNTGELFF,TGTGCCAGCAGCTCATCAAACACCGGGGAGCTGTTTTTT,.,TRBV13,.,TRBJ2-2
CASSLLGLAATDTQYF,TGTGCCAGCAGTTTACTTGGACTAGCTGCGACAGATACGCAGTATTTT,.,TRBV27,TRBD2,TRBJ2-3
CASSLGTDEQYF,TGCGCCAGCAGCTTGGGGACAGATGAGCAGTACTTC,.,TRBV5-1,.,TRBJ2-7